The rows below give T cell receptor beta chains drawn from one sample of a study of cytomegalovirus exposure and HLA in healthy donors. Some clones are missing from TCRdb's copy, which holds only in-frame ones; the method was immunoSEQ multiplex PCR. The table shows under 300,000 clones, with approximately 86% occurring only once. The source material was PBMCs. The receptor source for this set is a woman between 25 and 40 years old in good health and CMV-seropositive. The CDR3 runs from the conserved cysteine through the conserved F or W. Fields, in order: CDR3 protein, CDR3 DNA, clone size, J gene, D gene, V gene. D genes are given only for firm matches. Some rows have no size entry. The others give once, few or many, or a class for an expanded clone.

CATSRGLSSGIEEQYF	TGTGCCACCAGCAGGGGCTTGTCTAGCGGGATAGAGGAGCAGTACTTC	once	TRBJ2-7	TRBD2	TRBV15
CASSLDLGDYGYTF	TGTGCCAGCAGCTTGGATTTGGGAGACTATGGCTACACCTTC	NA	TRBJ1-2	NA	TRBV5-4
CASSPGGSGNTIYF	TGTGCCAGCAGTCCCGGGGGATCTGGAAACACCATATATTTT	once	TRBJ1-3	NA	TRBV27
CATSVQSGSSYEQYF	TGTGCCACCAGCGTTCAGTCGGGGAGCTCCTACGAGCAGTACTTC	NA	TRBJ2-7	NA	TRBV15
CASSQDVADPSEQYF	TGCGCCAGCAGCCAAGATGTGGCGGATCCGAGCGAGCAGTACTTC	NA	TRBJ2-7	NA	TRBV4-1
CASRLLAGGTDTQYF	TGTGCCAGCAGATTACTAGCGGGAGGCACAGATACGCAGTATTTT	NA	TRBJ2-3	TRBD2	TRBV7-8
CAWSVAVRNPGGANVLTF	TGTGCCTGGAGTGTAGCGGTCAGGAATCCTGGTGGGGCCAACGTCCTGACTTTC	NA	TRBJ2-6	NA	TRBV30
CASSLDRASGRGYTF	TGTGCCAGCAGCTTGGACAGGGCCTCGGGTAGGGGCTACACCTTC	once	TRBJ1-2	NA	TRBV5-4
CASSDLTGPKAFF	TGTGCCAGCAGTGATTTAACAGGTCCCAAAGCTTTCTTT	NA	TRBJ1-1	NA	TRBV25-1
CASSKGVSTGNEKLFF	TGTGCCAGCAGCAAAGGGGTATCGACGGGTAATGAAAAACTGTTTTTT	NA	TRBJ1-4	NA	TRBV27
CASSTRTGRSTEAFF	TGTGCCAGTAGTACCCGGACAGGGAGAAGCACTGAAGCTTTCTTT	NA	TRBJ1-1	TRBD1	TRBV19
CASSLEWEETQYF	TGCGCCAGCAGCTTGGAATGGGAGGAGACCCAGTACTTC	NA	TRBJ2-5	NA	TRBV5-1
CSVEDSGSSYEQYF	TGCAGCGTTGAAGATAGCGGGAGCTCCTACGAGCAGTACTTC	NA	TRBJ2-7	TRBD2	TRBV29-1
CASKTSANYNEQFF	TGTGCCAGCAAGACTAGCGCGAACTACAATGAGCAGTTCTTC	NA	TRBJ2-1	TRBD2	TRBV19
CASGLAPLSYEQYF	TGCGCCAGCGGGCTAGCGCCACTTTCCTACGAGCAGTACTTC	NA	TRBJ2-7	NA	TRBV5-1
CASSAGTGLAYEQYF	TGTGCCAGCAGCGCCGGGACAGGGCTAGCCTACGAGCAGTACTTC	few	TRBJ2-7	TRBD1	TRBV5-4
CASRIRPPRDRERSDTEAFF	TGTGCCAGCAGGATTAGACCACCCCGGGACAGGGAAAGGAGTGACACTGAAGCTTTCTTT	NA	TRBJ1-1	TRBD1	TRBV9
CASSLFGGSHYGYTF	TGTGCCAGCAGTTTGTTCGGGGGATCCCACTATGGCTACACCTTC	NA	TRBJ1-2	NA	TRBV28